This passage covers 12 T cell receptor beta chains from one sample sequenced in a study of technical replicates of blood from a handful of donors. Generated by immunoSEQ multiplex PCR, the TCRdb table keeps only in-frame clones and is missing some. The table has 9,500 to 15,000 clones, 90% to 95% seen once. The sample was PBMCs. Receptors were obtained from a human donor in good health.

This clone is a singleton in its sample. The chain couples TRBV5-1 to TRBJ2-7, with TRBD2 matching 8 bases. CDR1 and CDR2 from the germline V gene are SGHRS and YFSETQ. The CDR3 contains 16 residues. With V trimmed by 4 bases and J by 0 bases, 9 bases remained unmatched. The CDR3 bases are TGCGCCAGCAGCAGAATTACTAGCGGAGGCTCCTACGAGCAGTACTTC. Translation: CASSRITSGGSYEQYF.

The chain carries TRBV5-6 and TRBJ1-3; 10 bases are shared with TRBD1. The CDR3 length is 17 residues. With 4 bases clipped from V and 3 bases from J, the junction kept 10 bases outside the gene matches. Germline V gene lookup returns CDR1 SGHDT and CDR2 YYEEEE. In nucleotides, the CDR3 is TGTGCCAGCAGCACACCGACAGGGGGCAAGTATGGAAACACCATATATTTT. Translating gives CASSTPTGGKYGNTIYF.

V is TRBV2 and J is TRBJ2-2; 11 nucleotides align to TRBD2. The V and J ends lost 3 bases and 6 bases, in that order; junction bases with no gene match: 6. Per germline, CDR1 SNHLY and CDR2 FYNNEI. The CDR3 runs 16 residues. The CDR3 coding sequence is TGTGCCAGCAGTGAGCCGGGACTAGCGGCCCCCGGGGAGCTGTTTTTT. The encoded protein is CASSEPGLAAPGELFF.

The V and J genes are TRBV28 and TRBJ2-3; a possible D gene is TRBD2 (7 bases). V lost 5 bases to trimming and J lost 1 base, with 16 bases between them. Germline V gene lookup returns CDR1 MDHEN and CDR2 SYDVKM. The CDR3 runs 16 residues. DNA for the CDR3: TGTGCCAGCAGTCCCCAGGGGCTAGCGGGCACAGATACGCAGTATTTT. It is translated as CASSPQGLAGTDTQYF.

The table lists this clone with a count of one. The chain employs TRBV5-5 and TRBJ1-2; D is uncertain. The CDR3 runs 14 residues. Trimming stripped 0 bases from V and 2 bases from J, with 8 bases between. Germline V CDR1 and CDR2: SGHKS, YYEKEE (reference sequence). CDR3 bases: TGTGCCAGCAGCTTGGCGAGGGAAAACTATGGCTACACCTTC. Translated, it gives CASSLARENYGYTF.

This chain connects TRBV7-2 to TRBJ2-1, with 8 nucleotides matching TRBD2. The junction had 5 bases not matched to a gene; V was cut back by 8 bases and J by 5 bases. The CDR3 contains 13 residues. Germline V gene lookup returns CDR1 SGHTA and CDR2 FQGNSA. CDR3 nucleotides: TGTGCCAGCGGGCTAGCGGGCAACAATGAGCAGTTCTTC. It translates to CASGLAGNNEQFF.

This chain uses TRBV7-9 with TRBJ1-2; no firm D call. CDR1 SEHNR and CDR2 FQNEAQ come from the germline V gene (reference sequence). V dropped 9 bases and J dropped 7 bases, with 21 bases sitting between them. This CDR3 has 14 residues. The CDR3 region has the DNA TGTGCCAGTCGCACCCCCACCGGAGGTGGTGGCTACACCTTC. Its protein is CASRTPTGGGGYTF.

The CDR3 DNA reads as TGTGCCAGCAGCGCGAATCAGGGGGCGCATGGCTACACCTTC. It codes for CASSANQGAHGYTF. The chain carries TRBV7-2 and TRBJ1-2; TRBD1 aligns across 8 bases. J gave up 6 bases and V 5 bases, and 8 bases lay outside the gene matches. Germline V gene sequence: CDR1 SGHTA, CDR2 FQGNSA. CDR3 length equals 14 residues.

This chain links TRBV5-4 with TRBJ1-1, with 8 bases fitting TRBD1. Germline V CDR1 and CDR2: SGHNT, YYREEE (reference sequence). After removal of 4 bases from V and 4 bases from J, the junction contained 9 bases not matched to a gene. The CDR3 runs to 15 residues. The CDR3 region has the DNA TGTGCCAGCAGCGACTCCAGGGGGCCTGGCACTGAAGCTTTCTTT. Its translation: CASSDSRGPGTEAFF. Combining the CDR3 with reference TRBV5-4 and TRBJ1-1 gives the whole variable domain ETGVTQSPTHLIKTRGQQVTLRCSSQSGHNTVSWYQQALGQGPQFIFQYYREEENGRGNFPPRFSGLQFPNYSSELNVNALELDDSALYLCASSDSRGPGTEAFFGQGTRLTVV.

The chain recombines TRBV5-1 with TRBJ1-3; D might be TRBD1 (5 bases). The CDR3 has 16 residues. Trimming stripped 0 bases from V and 2 bases from J, with 12 bases between. Germline values: CDR1 SGHRS, CDR2 YFSETQ. The CDR3 sequence: CASSLGTTVPGNTIYF. The CDR3 nucleotides are TGCGCCAGCAGCTTGGGGACGACAGTGCCTGGAAACACCATATATTTT.

This clone was seen a single time. The V call is TRBV18, the J call TRBJ1-1; a possible D gene is TRBD1 (5 bases). Trimming removed 6 bases at V and 5 bases at J, with 13 bases between. Per the germline V gene, CDR1 is KGHSH and CDR2 is LQKENI. The CDR3 length is 13 residues. The CDR3: CASSRDGGTEAFF. The DNA of the CDR3 is TGTGCCAGCTCCCGGGACGGGGGGACTGAAGCTTTCTTT.

The chain links TRBV6-4 to TRBJ2-6; TRBD1 matches 9 bases. V shed 0 bases, J shed 0 bases, and the junction held 0 bases outside the gene matches. Germline V gives CDR1 MRHNA, CDR2 SNTAGT. This CDR3 spans 17 amino acids. Here the CDR3 reads CASSDSTGGSGANVLTF. DNA for the CDR3: TGTGCCAGCAGTGACTCGACAGGGGGCTCTGGGGCCAACGTCCTGACTTTC.